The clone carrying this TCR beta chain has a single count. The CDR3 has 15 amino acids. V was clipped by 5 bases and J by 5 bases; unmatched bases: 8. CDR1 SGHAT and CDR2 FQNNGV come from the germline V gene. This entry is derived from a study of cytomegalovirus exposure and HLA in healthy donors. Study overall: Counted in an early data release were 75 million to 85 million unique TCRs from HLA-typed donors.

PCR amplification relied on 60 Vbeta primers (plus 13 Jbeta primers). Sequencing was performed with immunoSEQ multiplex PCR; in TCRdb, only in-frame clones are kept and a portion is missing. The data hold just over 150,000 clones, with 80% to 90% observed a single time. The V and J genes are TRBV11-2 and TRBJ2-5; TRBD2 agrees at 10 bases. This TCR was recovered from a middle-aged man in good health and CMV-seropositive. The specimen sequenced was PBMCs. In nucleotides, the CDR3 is TGTGCCAGCAGCGCGACTAGCGGGCCGCCTGAGACCCAGTACTTC. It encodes CASSATSGPPETQYF.